This TCR beta chain came from a study of a mutant IDH1 vaccine in newly diagnosed glioma. Across the study: Earlier therapy was either radiotherapy, temozolomide, or both, and most got both.

Comments on this clone: Antigen specificity is unknown.

As for time point: week 5, during vaccination. With topical imiquimod, each dose of the vaccine consisted of 300 ug of mutant IDH1 20-mer peptide. This table comes from immunoSEQ multiplex PCR, and its TCRdb copy is limited to in-frame clones, with some not included. The profile shows 70,000 to 100,000 clones, 91% of them singletons. The sequence was obtained from a woman aged 50 to 65 with glioma. The starting material was PBMCs, obtained from a glioma patient whose treatment included an IDH1 peptide vaccine.

CDR3 coding DNA: TGTGCCAGCAGTTACTCTGGGGGTGGGAACACTGAAGCTTTCTTT. This translates into CASSYSGGGNTEAFF. The chain recombines TRBV6-5 with TRBJ1-1; TRBD1 is a possible D gene (5 bases). The CDR3 contains 15 residues. The germline V gene has CDR1 MNHEY and CDR2 SVGAGI. Trimming took off 0 bases at V and 1 base at J, with 9 bases between the two ends.